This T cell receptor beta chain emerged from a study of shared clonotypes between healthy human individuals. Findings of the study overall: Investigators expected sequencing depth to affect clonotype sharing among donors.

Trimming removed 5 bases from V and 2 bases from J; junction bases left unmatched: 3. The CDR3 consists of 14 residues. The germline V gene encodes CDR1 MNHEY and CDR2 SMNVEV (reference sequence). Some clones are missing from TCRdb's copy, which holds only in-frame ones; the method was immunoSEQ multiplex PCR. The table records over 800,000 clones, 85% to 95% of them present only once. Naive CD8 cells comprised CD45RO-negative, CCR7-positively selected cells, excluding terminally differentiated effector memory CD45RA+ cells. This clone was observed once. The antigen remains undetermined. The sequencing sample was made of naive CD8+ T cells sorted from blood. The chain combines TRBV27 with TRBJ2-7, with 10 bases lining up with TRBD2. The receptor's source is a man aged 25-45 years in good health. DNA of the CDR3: TGTGCCAGCAGTGTAGCGGGAGGCACCTACGAGCAGTACTTC. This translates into CASSVAGGTYEQYF.